The T cell receptor beta chain described here comes from a study of cytomegalovirus exposure and HLA in healthy donors. The CDR3 runs to 15 residues. V was cut by 4 bases and J by 6 bases, with 15 bases left in between. Germline loops: CDR1 SGHAT, CDR2 FQDESV (reference sequence). PCR primers comprised 60 Vbeta and 13 Jbeta primers. Measured with immunoSEQ multiplex PCR; TCRdb has only the in-frame clones, and not every one. The sample contains about 60,000 clones, roughly 74% of which appear only once. The genes are TRBV11-1 and TRBJ1-4, with D possibly being TRBD1 (5 bases). The TCR was taken from a man aged 35-49 years in good health and CMV-seropositive. The sequenced sample was PBMCs. The CDR3 here is CASSSDIQAHEKLFF. The CDR3 nucleotides read TGTGCCAGCAGCTCGGACATTCAAGCCCATGAAAAACTGTTTTTT.